This T cell receptor (beta chain) was found in a study of T-cell reconstitution after alpha-beta-depleted transplantation in children. A library of TCRbeta sequences, prepared with unique molecular identifiers, was generated. One entry per CDR3 protein, called by TCRdb with MiXCR from the PCR reads. The sample holds about 490,000 distinct CDR3 sequences, roughly a tenth seen once. This CDR3 region has 18 residues. V gave up 1 base and J gave up 4 bases, with 17 bases separating them. Germline V gene lookup returns CDR1 LGHNA and CDR2 YSLEER. This clonotype was recorded a few times. What it binds is not known. Findings of the study overall: At the one-year point after transplant, T-cell counts and TCRbeta diversity were found to come mostly from T cells that had been newly produced.

The source is a child under 10 years old with inherited bone marrow failure, due to receive a stem cell transplant. The chain has TRBV4-3 and TRBJ2-6, with a weak D call TRBD1 (6 bases). This specimen consisted of PBMCs, obtained before TCRalphabeta/CD19-depleted stem cell transplant. CDR3 amino acids: CASSQVWDTRLGANVLTF. The CDR3 DNA reads as TGCGCCAGCAGCCAAGTGTGGGACACCCGTCTCGGGGCCAACGTCCTGACTTTC.